This T cell receptor (beta chain) was captured in a study of T cell responses to AZD1222 COVID-19 vaccine. Study-wide context: Researchers grouped second doses given at about 4 or about 12 weeks into one pool. General study findings and limits: Nearly half of the spike-specific TCRs reportedly recognize variant regions that carry no mutations. Just five to seven people given AZD1222 tested seropositive at baseline.

Per germline, CDR1 LNHDA and CDR2 SQIVND (reference sequence). The CDR3 sequence is 15 residues long. Trimming cost V 3 bases and J 0 bases, with 9 bases left between them. Details on this clone: Its antigen is still unknown.

Data came from immunoSEQ multiplex PCR; TCRdb stores just in-frame clones and leaves some out. This sample has 85,000 to 130,000 clones, with about 88% found just once. This material consisted of peripheral blood, taken on day 0 of AZD1222 vaccination. The origin of this receptor is an adult in good health. The rearrangement uses TRBV19 and TRBJ1-5, with D unresolved. Here the CDR3 DNA reads TGTGCCAGTAGTATGGAACCCTATAGCAATCAGCCCCAGCATTTT. It specifies CASSMEPYSNQPQHF.